This TCR beta chain originates from a study of control samples from healthy donors and cancer patients. Sequenced by immunoSEQ multiplex PCR; TCRdb stores in-frame clones only, minus some. The table has 100,000 to 120,000 clones, 88% seen once. Germline V gene data show CDR1 as SGHVS and CDR2 as FQNEAQ. This CDR3 spans 16 amino acids. V lost 5 bases to trimming and J lost 2 bases; unmatched junction nucleotides: 9. This clone has a handful of counts. The chain is built from TRBV7-8 and TRBJ2-1; 7 positions agree with TRBD2. Input material: PBMCs. This receptor was obtained from a woman in her sixties with lung cancer. DNA for the CDR3: TGTGCCAGCAGCCGTAGCGGGTCTAGGGCCTACAATGAGCAGTTCTTC. Its protein is CASSRSGSRAYNEQFF. The complete variable domain, with remaining parts taken from reference TRBV7-8 and TRBJ2-1, reads GAGVSQSPRYKVAKRGQDVALRCDPISGHVSLFWYQQALGQGPEFLTYFQNEAQLDKSGLPSDRFFAERPEGSVSTLKIQRTQQEDSAVYLCASSRSGSRAYNEQFFGPGTRLTVL.